One sample yielded the 29 T cell receptor beta chains listed below, sequenced in a study of shared clonotypes between healthy human individuals. Sequencing was performed with immunoSEQ multiplex PCR; in TCRdb, only in-frame clones are kept and a portion is missing. The table includes about 690,000 clones, less than 95% detected once. The sequenced sample was memory CD8+ T cells from PBMCs. As for subset: CD45RO+ cells pooled with CCR7-negative TemRA cells. Every receptor here comes from a man between 18 and 35 years old in good health. Some clones in this sample may be carry-over from other donors' samples.

The chain carries TRBV5-4 and TRBJ2-7; D might be TRBD2 (6 bases). V was trimmed by 4 bases and J by 2 bases, leaving 10 bases between them. Germline CDR1 and CDR2: SGHNT and YYREEE (reference sequence). This CDR3 is 13 amino acids long. The CDR3 region is CASSGDLTYEQYF. The DNA of the CDR3 is TGTGCCAGCAGCGGGGACTTAACCTACGAGCAGTACTTC.

Only one count was recorded for this clone. The chain carries TRBV7-9 and TRBJ2-5; D is undetermined. Trimming removed 7 bases from V and 1 base from J, with 7 bases in between. This CDR3 is built from 12 residues. Germline CDR1 SEHNR, CDR2 FQNEAQ (reference sequence). The CDR3 loop is CASTAAQETQYF. The CDR3 coding sequence is TGTGCCAGCACGGCAGCCCAAGAGACCCAGTACTTC.

The chain is built from TRBV7-9 and TRBJ2-1; 13 bases fit TRBD2. V dropped 4 bases and J dropped 6; count of bases not matched to a gene: 3. This CDR3 contains 15 residues. The V gene's germline CDR1 is SEHNR and CDR2 FQNEAQ (reference sequence). The CDR3 region has the DNA TGTGCCAGCAGCTCATGGACTAGCGGGAGCAATGAGCAGTTCTTC. Translation: CASSSWTSGSNEQFF.

The chain is built from TRBV7-8 and TRBJ1-1; D might be TRBD1 (6 bases). The V end was cut by 6 bases, the J end by 0 bases, with 14 bases between. This CDR3 comprises 15 residues. The germline V gene has CDR1 SGHVS and CDR2 FQNEAQ. DNA of the CDR3: TGTGCCAGCAGGAGGGCTCAGGGGCTGAACACTGAAGCTTTCTTT. It is translated as CASRRAQGLNTEAFF.

V is TRBV27 and J is TRBJ2-3; 11 bases line up with TRBD2. V gave up 4 bases and J gave up 4 bases; unmatched junction bases: 10. CDR1 and CDR2 (germline): MNHEY, SMNVEV (reference sequence). This CDR3 comprises 17 residues. CDR3 residues: CASSSTISGRAPDTQYF. As DNA, the CDR3 is TGTGCCAGCAGTTCCACTATTAGCGGGAGGGCCCCAGATACGCAGTATTTT.

The chain links TRBV5-6 to TRBJ2-3; the D is unclear. This CDR3 comprises 14 residues. V was cut by 0 bases and J by 3 bases, with 8 bases left in between. Germline V gene data show CDR1 as SGHDT and CDR2 as YYEEEE. DNA for the CDR3: TGTGCCAGCAGCTTGGTGAGGTTGACAGATACGCAGTATTTT. It codes for CASSLVRLTDTQYF.

This CDR3 is CASSIRTDSPADTQYF. For the CDR3, the DNA is TGTGCCAGCAGCATTCGGACCGACTCCCCGGCAGATACGCAGTATTTT. The J gene is TRBJ2-3, the V gene TRBV7-9; D call uncertain. The germline V gene has CDR1 SEHNR and CDR2 FQNEAQ (reference sequence). Trimming removed 5 bases at V and 4 bases at J, with 19 bases between. This CDR3 has 16 amino acids.

V gene TRBV27 combines with J gene TRBJ2-7, with D perhaps being TRBD1 or TRBD2 (5 bases each). CDR3 length: 12 residues. Trimming shortened V by 11 bases and J by 6 bases, and 17 bases separated the two germline ends. In germline, CDR1 is MNHEY, CDR2 SMNVEV (reference sequence). In DNA, the CDR3 is TGTGCCGCGTTTGGGGGATGGGGCGAGCAGTACTTC. This codes for CAAFGGWGEQYF.

V is TRBV6-5 and J is TRBJ2-5; D is undetermined. V gave up 4 bases and J gave up 10 bases, with 16 bases separating them. The CDR3 length is 13 residues. Per the germline V gene, CDR1 is MNHEY and CDR2 is SVGAGI. The CDR3 sequence is CASSSAETAFQYF. In DNA, the CDR3 is TGTGCCAGCAGTTCCGCCGAGACTGCCTTCCAGTACTTC.

This chain links TRBV27 with TRBJ2-5; 9 bases align to TRBD2. CDR3 length: 16 residues. After removal of 1 base from V and 3 bases from J, the junction contained 6 bases not matched to a gene. Per germline, CDR1 MNHEY and CDR2 SMNVEV (reference sequence). CDR3 in amino acids: CASSLLAGGPKETQYF. The CDR3, as DNA: TGTGCCAGCAGTTTATTGGCGGGAGGGCCAAAAGAGACCCAGTACTTC.

The V and J genes are TRBV19 and TRBJ2-7, with D perhaps matching TRBD2 (6 bases). Deletions cut 2 bases from V and 1 base from J, with 15 bases between. CDR1 is LNHDA, CDR2 SQIVND, per germline (reference sequence). The CDR3 has 16 residues. CDR3 sequence: CASSINTGEGSYEQYF. The DNA for the CDR3 is TGTGCCAGTAGTATAAATACGGGAGAGGGGTCCTACGAGCAGTACTTC. The variable domain in full, completed from reference TRBV19 and TRBJ2-7, reads DGGITQSPKYLFRKEGQNVTLSCEQNLNHDAMYWYRQDPGQGLRLIYYSQIVNDFQKGDIAEGYSVSREKKESFPLTVTSAQKNPTAFYLCASSINTGEGSYEQYFGPGTRLTVT.

The rearrangement joins TRBV7-9 to TRBJ2-7; the match to TRBD2 covers 13 bases. V shed 5 bases and J 2 bases; nucleotides not matched to a gene: 9. The germline V gene has CDR1 SEHNR and CDR2 FQNEAQ (reference sequence). The CDR3 is 17 amino acids. The CDR3 DNA reads as TGTGCCAGCAGCCGCAAACTCGGGACTAGCGGGGCCTACGAGCAGTACTTC. Translation gives CASSRKLGTSGAYEQYF.

This clone was seen only a few times. The chain carries TRBV5-6 and TRBJ2-7, with D uncertain. V shed 0 bases and J shed 2 bases, with 9 bases lying between them. The CDR3 consists of 14 residues. The germline V gene has CDR1 SGHDT and CDR2 YYEEEE. The CDR3 DNA reads TGTGCCAGCAGCTTGGAGTATTCGCCCTACGAGCAGTACTTC. It yields the protein CASSLEYSPYEQYF.

This clone was recorded once. Other DNA sequences of this sample code for an identical CDR3. The rearrangement links TRBV6-5 to TRBJ2-1, with D unresolved. V gave up 1 base and J gave up 1 base, with 8 bases separating them. This CDR3 spans 15 amino acids. The germline gives CDR1 MNHEY, CDR2 SVGAGI. The CDR3 protein is CASSYLADSYNEQFF. The CDR3 coding sequence is TGTGCCAGCAGTTACTTGGCGGATTCCTACAATGAGCAGTTCTTC.

This rearrangement joins TRBV6-5 to TRBJ2-2, with D possibly matching TRBD1 (6 bases). The CDR3 spans 12 residues. Trimming cost V 2 bases and J 11 bases, with 9 bases left between them. The germline gives CDR1 MNHEY, CDR2 SVGAGI. The CDR3 sequence is CASSYGRGELFF. CDR3 DNA sequence: TGTGCCAGCAGTTACGGCAGGGGAGAGCTGTTTTTT.

The rearrangement joins TRBV27 to TRBJ1-1; a possible D gene is TRBD1 (5 bases). The CDR3 loop spans 14 amino acids. V lost 2 bases to trimming and J lost 5 bases, with 12 bases between them. Per germline, CDR1 MNHEY and CDR2 SMNVEV (reference sequence). The CDR3 reads CASSLIGVVTEAFF. CDR3 coding DNA: TGTGCCAGCAGTTTAATAGGGGTGGTTACTGAAGCTTTCTTT.

Details on this clone: Other DNA sequences in the same sample also yield this CDR3. The rearrangement uses TRBV28 and TRBJ2-7; no reliable D call. Germline V lookup: CDR1 MDHEN, CDR2 SYDVKM. This CDR3 is 13 amino acids long. V gave up 4 bases and J gave up 0 bases, with 7 bases separating them. The CDR3 sequence is CASSWGSSYEQYF. The DNA for the CDR3 is TGTGCCAGCAGTTGGGGAAGCTCCTACGAGCAGTACTTC. The full variable domain, completed using reference TRBV28 and TRBJ2-7, is DVKVTQSSRYLVKRTGEKVFLECVQDMDHENMFWYRQDPGLGLRLIYFSYDVKMKEKGDIPEGYSVSREKKERFSLILESASTNQTSMYLCASSWGSSYEQYFGPGTRLTVT.

CDR3 bases: TGTGCCAGCAGCCCGTTAGCGGGAGGTAGTGGGGCCAACGTCCTGACTTTC. It codes for CASSPLAGGSGANVLTF. The chain has TRBV7-3 and TRBJ2-6; 10 nucleotides line up with TRBD2. CDR1 and CDR2 (germline): SGHTA, FQGTGA. V lost 5 bases and J lost 3; bases outside the gene matches: 7. The length of the CDR3 is 17 residues.

The chain is built from TRBV5-6 and TRBJ2-7; D is undetermined. The CDR3 is 13 residues long. The ends were cut back, 0 bases at V and 3 bases at J, with 7 bases in the middle. Germline CDR1 is SGHDT and CDR2 is YYEEEE. CDR3 sequence reads: CASSLDQYYEQYF. CDR3 nucleotide sequence: TGTGCCAGCAGCTTGGACCAGTACTACGAGCAGTACTTC.

The V gene is TRBV14, the J gene TRBJ2-7; no clear D gene. Trimming shortened V by 5 bases and J by 1 base, and 15 bases separated the two germline ends. Germline V gene lookup returns CDR1 SGHDN and CDR2 FVKESK. The CDR3 extends over 15 amino acids. CDR3 in DNA: TGTGCCAGCAGCTCGCGCCCCGCCGGGTCCTACGAGCAGTACTTC. This sequence encodes CASSSRPAGSYEQYF. The full variable domain, rest sourced from reference TRBV14 and TRBJ2-7, is EAGVTQFPSHSVIEKGQTVTLRCDPISGHDNLYWYRRVMGKEIKFLLHFVKESKQDESGMPNNRFLAERTGGTYSTLKVQPAELEDSGVYFCASSSRPAGSYEQYFGPGTRLTVT.

The chain uses TRBV6-6 and TRBJ2-1; perhaps TRBD1 as D (6 bases). CDR3 length equals 16 residues. CDR1 MNHNY and CDR2 SVGAGI come from the germline V gene (reference sequence). Trimming removed 6 bases at V and 0 bases at J, with 15 bases between. For the CDR3, the DNA is TGTGCCAGCAGGAGGACAGTGAGCCTCTCCTACAATGAGCAGTTCTTC. It translates to CASRRTVSLSYNEQFF.

This clone was found a few times. This sequence joins TRBV9 and TRBJ1-2; 12 bases are a match to TRBD1. Germline V gives CDR1 SGDLS, CDR2 YYNGEE. This CDR3 comprises 16 residues. V dropped 4 bases and J dropped 3; count of bases not matched to a gene: 7. The CDR3 reads CASSRSGTGGDYGYTF. Here the CDR3 DNA reads TGTGCCAGCAGCAGATCCGGGACAGGGGGCGACTATGGCTACACCTTC.

Comment on this clone: A much larger clonotype is one base distant, so this may be a read error. Different DNA sequences within this sample yield the same CDR3. This rearrangement joins TRBV9 to TRBJ2-2; no firm D call. The V gene lost 5 bases and the J gene lost 3 bases, with 2 bases spanning the gap. From germline, CDR1 is SGDLS and CDR2 YYNGEE. The CDR3 extends over 11 amino acids. For the CDR3, the DNA is TGTGCCAGCAGTTACACCGGGGAGCTGTTTTTT. This encodes CASSYTGELFF. Full variable domain (rest looked up from reference TRBV9 and TRBJ2-2): DSGVTQTPKHLITATGQRVTLRCSPRSGDLSVYWYQQSLDQGLQFLIQYYNGEERAKGNILERFSAQQFPDLHSELNLSSLELGDSALYFCASSYTGELFFGEGSRLTVL.

The chain carries TRBV5-6 and TRBJ2-5; TRBD2 might be the D (6 bases). V lost 0 bases and J lost 1, with 10 bases in between. The germline gives CDR1 SGHDT, CDR2 YYEEEE. This CDR3 is built from 15 residues. CDR3 DNA: TGTGCCAGCAGCTTGGCCGGGGGTACCCAAGAGACCCAGTACTTC. Translated: CASSLAGGTQETQYF. The full variable domain, in which reference TRBV5-6 and TRBJ2-5 provide the parts outside the CDR3, is DAGVTQSPTHLIKTRGQQVTLRCSPKSGHDTVSWYQQALGQGPQFIFQYYEEEERQRGNFPDRFSGHQFPNYSSELNVNALLLGDSALYLCASSLAGGTQETQYFGPGTRLLVL.

The V gene is TRBV28, the J gene TRBJ1-2; D not certain. V was pared by 3 bases and J by 0 bases, with 5 bases between. CDR1 MDHEN and CDR2 SYDVKM come from the germline V gene. The CDR3 covers 13 residues. In DNA form, the CDR3 reads TGTGCCAGCAGTTTTGCCTCTAACTATGGCTACACCTTC. This gives the protein CASSFASNYGYTF.

The chain is built from TRBV9 and TRBJ2-6; D gene unclear. The CDR3 runs 15 residues. The V and J ends lost 0 bases and 5 bases respectively, with 9 bases between them. Germline V gene sequence: CDR1 SGDLS, CDR2 YYNGEE. In DNA, the CDR3 is TGTGCCAGCAGCGTAGATCAATCTTGGGCCAACGTCCTGACTTTC. Translating it yields CASSVDQSWANVLTF.

This clone has a handful of counts. The chain couples TRBV10-3 to TRBJ1-2; D unresolved. This CDR3 is built from 14 residues. Germline CDR1 ENHRY, CDR2 SYGVKD. Trimming removed 2 bases from V and 4 bases from J, with 11 bases in between. The CDR3 is CAISEAPVAYGYTF. CDR3 nucleotide sequence: TGTGCCATCAGTGAGGCCCCAGTGGCCTATGGCTACACCTTC.

The V call is TRBV5-5, the J call TRBJ2-7, with D perhaps TRBD1 (6 bases). Per the germline V gene, CDR1 is SGHKS and CDR2 is YYEKEE (reference sequence). V was clipped by 7 bases and J by 10 bases, with 12 bases between them. This CDR3 has 10 residues. CDR3 nucleotides: TGTGCCAGCGAGAAGGGGGAACAGTACTTC. This sequence encodes CASEKGEQYF.

In DNA form, the CDR3 reads TGTGCTAGTGGTTCGCTGGGGGGAGAAGCTTTCTTT. As protein: CASGSLGGEAFF. The genes are TRBV12-5 and TRBJ1-1; the D gene is possibly TRBD1 (5 bases). The CDR3 is made up of 12 amino acids. With 4 bases removed from V and 8 bases from J, the gap between germline ends came to 11 bases. CDR1 is LGHNT, CDR2 FRNRAP, per germline.